One and the same sample provided the 5 T cell receptor beta chains below, sequenced in a study of human T cells and chemical hapten exposure. TCRdb passed the RACE reads through MiXCR, listing each CDR3 protein once. The sample contains fewer than 50,000 distinct CDR3 sequences, over 7.5% of which appear only once. Time point noted: patch test 3, about 24 weeks after DPC sensitization. Indicated treatment: therapeutic diphenylcyclopropenone sensitization with weekly scalp DPC. It was from unfractionated whole blood that total RNA was extracted. Here the sequenced sample was whole blood, taken in connection with sensitization to the hapten diphenylcyclopropenone (DPC). The origin of the receptors is a man in his fifties with alopecia areata. Some clones in this sample may be carry-over from other donors' samples.

The chain carries TRBV6-2 or TRBV6-3 and TRBJ2-7; perhaps TRBD2 as D (6 bases). The CDR3 sequence is 13 residues long. V lost 5 bases to trimming and J lost 3 bases, with 11 bases between them. Germline CDR1 and CDR2: MNHEY and SVGEGT. The CDR3 nucleotides read TGTGCCAGCAGTCCGCTGGACTACTACGAGCAGTACTTC. Its translation is CASSPLDYYEQYF.

The gene calls are TRBV27 and TRBJ2-7; 10 nucleotides align to TRBD1. The CDR3 extends over 14 amino acids. V shed 1 base and J 7 bases; nucleotides not matched to a gene: 4. Germline V gives CDR1 MNHEY, CDR2 SMNVEV (reference sequence). As DNA, the CDR3 is TGTGCCAGCAGTTTATGGGGACAGGGGAGTGAGCAGTACTTC. Amino acid sequence: CASSLWGQGSEQYF.

In this sample, this clonotype turned up many times. CDR3 DNA sequence: TGTGCCAGCAGCTTAGATCGACTAGCGGGGAACACCGGGGAGCTGTTTTTT. Its translation: CASSLDRLAGNTGELFF. The chain employs TRBV7-2 and TRBJ2-2; the match to TRBD2 covers 10 bases. This CDR3 has 17 amino acids. V lost 1 base to trimming and J lost 1 base; unmatched junction nucleotides: 3. Germline-derived CDR1 and CDR2 are SGHTA and FQGNSA. The full variable domain, rest sourced from reference TRBV7-2 and TRBJ2-2, is GAGVSQSPSNKVTEKGKDVELRCDPISGHTALYWYRQSLGQGLEFLIYFQGNSAPDKSGLPSDRFSAERTGGSVSTLTIQRTQQEDSAVYLCASSLDRLAGNTGELFFGEGSRLTVL.

This clonotype was counted at least ten times. The chain couples TRBV29-1 to TRBJ2-5; tentatively, D is TRBD2 (6 bases). Germline V gene data show CDR1 as SQVTM and CDR2 as ANQGSEA. The CDR3 is 12 residues long. V was cut by 0 bases and J by 4 bases, with 6 bases left in between. Written as DNA, the CDR3 is TGCAGCGTTGAAGAGGGGGGAGAGACCCAGTACTTC. It specifies CSVEEGGETQYF.

This chain joins TRBV27 and TRBJ1-6, with D unclear. The germline CDR1 and CDR2 sequences are MNHEY and SMNVEV (reference sequence). The CDR3 consists of 16 residues. Trimming took 3 bases from V and 0 from J, leaving 9 bases between them. In DNA, the CDR3 is TGTGCCAGCAGTTTTTTCGGGAGCTCCTATAATTCACCCCTCCACTTT. Translating gives CASSFFGSSYNSPLHF.